This is a list of T cell receptor beta chains from one sample in a study of cytomegalovirus exposure and HLA in healthy donors. The data were produced by immunoSEQ multiplex PCR, yet TCRdb's version contains in-frame clones alone and is incomplete. The data hold about 80,000 clones, with 70% to 85% observed a single time. The sample was PBMCs. These receptors originate from a man aged 25 to 40 in good health and CMV-seronegative. Both conserved end residues are part of each CDR3. Fields, in order: V gene, J gene, CDR3 length, D gene, clone size, CDR3 protein, CDR3 DNA. The D gene is left open where the match is weak. For some rows the clone size is stated as once, few or many, or as a class when expanded; others skip it.

V gene: TRBV4-3
J gene: TRBJ2-7
CDR3 length: 14
D gene: TRBD1
clone size: NA
CDR3 protein: CASSQGTGKYEQYF
CDR3 DNA: TGCGCCAGCAGCCAGGGGACAGGGAAATACGAGCAGTACTTC

V gene: TRBV6-6
J gene: TRBJ2-7
CDR3 length: 15
D gene: TRBD1
clone size: NA
CDR3 protein: CASSQGTGLLNEQYF
CDR3 DNA: TGTGCCAGCAGCCAAGGGACAGGGCTTCTCAACGAGCAGTACTTC

V gene: TRBV27
J gene: TRBJ1-2
CDR3 length: 13
D gene: NA
clone size: NA
CDR3 protein: CASSFGRGCGYTF
CDR3 DNA: TGTGCCAGCAGTTTCGGCAGGGGCTGTGGCTACACCTTC

V gene: TRBV9
J gene: TRBJ1-6
CDR3 length: 13
D gene: NA
clone size: NA
CDR3 protein: CASSVNTDSPLHF
CDR3 DNA: TGTGCCAGCAGCGTAAACACAGATTCACCCCTCCACTTT

V gene: TRBV6-1
J gene: TRBJ1-1
CDR3 length: 15
D gene: NA
clone size: NA
CDR3 protein: CASSEKGGWDTEAFF
CDR3 DNA: TGTGCCAGCAGTGAAAAAGGGGGTTGGGACACTGAAGCTTTCTTT

V gene: TRBV7-9
J gene: TRBJ2-7
CDR3 length: 16
D gene: TRBD1
clone size: NA
CDR3 protein: CASSPAVGTDSYEQYF
CDR3 DNA: TGTGCCAGCAGCCCCGCGGTAGGGACAGATTCCTACGAGCAGTACTTC

V gene: TRBV2
J gene: TRBJ2-7
CDR3 length: 19
D gene: NA
clone size: NA
CDR3 protein: CASYTPERTHFASGYEQYF
CDR3 DNA: TGTGCCAGCTATACCCCCGAGAGGACGCATTTCGCAAGCGGCTACGAGCAGTACTTC

V gene: TRBV30
J gene: TRBJ1-6
CDR3 length: 14
D gene: NA
clone size: few
CDR3 protein: CAWSGRQANSPLHF
CDR3 DNA: TGTGCCTGGAGTGGTCGGCAGGCAAATTCACCCCTCCACTTT

V gene: TRBV6-4
J gene: TRBJ1-2
CDR3 length: 12
D gene: NA
clone size: NA
CDR3 protein: CASSDRGYGYTF
CDR3 DNA: TGTGCCAGCAGTGACAGGGGCTATGGCTACACCTTC

V gene: TRBV10-1
J gene: TRBJ2-1
CDR3 length: 15
D gene: TRBD1
clone size: NA
CDR3 protein: CASSERQGSYNEQFF
CDR3 DNA: TGCGCCAGCAGCGAGAGACAGGGCTCCTACAATGAGCAGTTCTTC

V gene: TRBV10-3
J gene: TRBJ1-1
CDR3 length: 13
D gene: NA
clone size: NA
CDR3 protein: CAIRDSLNTEAFF
CDR3 DNA: TGTGCCATCAGGGACAGCTTGAACACTGAAGCTTTCTTT

V gene: TRBV28
J gene: TRBJ2-3
CDR3 length: 12
D gene: NA
clone size: NA
CDR3 protein: CASSLARVAQYF
CDR3 DNA: TGTGCCAGCAGCTTAGCGAGAGTAGCGCAGTATTTT

V gene: TRBV7-9
J gene: TRBJ1-5
CDR3 length: 15
D gene: TRBD1
clone size: once
CDR3 protein: CASSFGQGGNQPQHF
CDR3 DNA: TGTGCCAGCAGCTTTGGACAGGGTGGCAATCAGCCCCAGCATTTT

V gene: TRBV5-1
J gene: TRBJ1-1
CDR3 length: 16
D gene: TRBD1
clone size: NA
CDR3 protein: CASSLNFGQGNTEAFF
CDR3 DNA: TGCGCCAGCAGCCTAAACTTCGGACAGGGGAACACTGAAGCTTTCTTT

V gene: TRBV4-1
J gene: TRBJ1-4
CDR3 length: 16
D gene: NA
clone size: few
CDR3 protein: CASSQGFGGRGEKLFF
CDR3 DNA: TGCGCCAGCAGCCAAGGTTTCGGGGGGCGGGGGGAAAAACTGTTTTTT

V gene: TRBV29-1
J gene: TRBJ1-1
CDR3 length: 11
D gene: NA
clone size: NA
CDR3 protein: CSVHRRTEAFF
CDR3 DNA: TGCAGCGTTCATCGGAGAACTGAAGCTTTCTTT

V gene: TRBV27
J gene: TRBJ1-3
CDR3 length: 15
D gene: TRBD1
clone size: NA
CDR3 protein: CASRNQGAAGNTIYF
CDR3 DNA: TGTGCCAGCAGGAATCAGGGGGCGGCCGGAAACACCATATATTTT

V gene: TRBV7-8
J gene: TRBJ1-5
CDR3 length: 14
D gene: NA
clone size: NA
CDR3 protein: CASSSTDSNQPQHF
CDR3 DNA: TGTGCCAGCAGCTCCACGGACTCGAATCAGCCCCAGCATTTT

V gene: TRBV6-5
J gene: TRBJ2-1
CDR3 length: 12
D gene: NA
clone size: NA
CDR3 protein: CASSHSPPEQFF
CDR3 DNA: TGTGCCAGCTCCCATTCCCCCCCTGAGCAGTTCTTC

V gene: TRBV4-2
J gene: TRBJ2-5
CDR3 length: 16
D gene: TRBD2
clone size: NA
CDR3 protein: CASSQGTSGGAETQYF
CDR3 DNA: TGTGCCAGCAGCCAAGGGACTAGCGGGGGGGCAGAGACCCAGTACTTC

V gene: TRBV19
J gene: TRBJ1-4
CDR3 length: 17
D gene: NA
clone size: NA
CDR3 protein: CASMKFGGVTSNEKLFF
CDR3 DNA: TGTGCCAGTATGAAGTTTGGGGGCGTAACCTCTAATGAAAAACTGTTTTTT

V gene: TRBV6-1
J gene: TRBJ1-5
CDR3 length: 15
D gene: NA
clone size: NA
CDR3 protein: CASSERGGWNQPQHF
CDR3 DNA: TGTGCCAGCTCCGAACGTGGGGGGTGGAATCAGCCCCAGCATTTT

V gene: TRBV30
J gene: TRBJ2-1
CDR3 length: 15
D gene: TRBD2
clone size: NA
CDR3 protein: CAWRWTSGRYNEQFF
CDR3 DNA: TGTGCCTGGAGGTGGACCAGCGGGAGGTACAATGAGCAGTTCTTC

V gene: TRBV4-3
J gene: TRBJ2-1
CDR3 length: 13
D gene: NA
clone size: few
CDR3 protein: CASSQDPRVEQFF
CDR3 DNA: TGCGCCAGCAGCCAAGATCCCCGGGTGGAGCAGTTCTTC

V gene: TRBV7-6
J gene: TRBJ2-1
CDR3 length: 15
D gene: TRBD2
clone size: once
CDR3 protein: CASREWTSGSNEQFF
CDR3 DNA: TGTGCCAGCAGAGAATGGACTAGCGGGAGTAATGAGCAGTTCTTC

V gene: TRBV7-9
J gene: TRBJ2-3
CDR3 length: 18
D gene: TRBD2
clone size: few
CDR3 protein: CASSLVIGGLAVIDTQYF
CDR3 DNA: TGTGCCAGCAGCTTAGTGATAGGGGGACTAGCGGTTATCGATACGCAGTATTTT

V gene: TRBV7-9
J gene: TRBJ1-1
CDR3 length: 15
D gene: TRBD1
clone size: medium-sized
CDR3 protein: CASSMGTAMNTEAFF
CDR3 DNA: TGTGCCAGCAGCATGGGGACAGCTATGAACACTGAAGCTTTCTTT

V gene: TRBV28
J gene: TRBJ2-6
CDR3 length: 15
D gene: NA
clone size: NA
CDR3 protein: CASSYRGSGANVLTF
CDR3 DNA: TGTGCCAGCAGTTATAGGGGCTCTGGGGCCAACGTCCTGACTTTC